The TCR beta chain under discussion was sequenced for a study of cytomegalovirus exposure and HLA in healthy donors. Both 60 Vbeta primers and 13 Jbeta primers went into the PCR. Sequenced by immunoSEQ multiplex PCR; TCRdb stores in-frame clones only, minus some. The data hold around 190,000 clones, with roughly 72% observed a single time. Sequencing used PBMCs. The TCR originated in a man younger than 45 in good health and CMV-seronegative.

The CDR3 bases are TGTGCCAGCCAGAGCGGGATCCTGGCCTACAATGAGCAGTTCTTC. Its protein product is CASQSGILAYNEQFF. The rearrangement links TRBV6-5 to TRBJ2-1; TRBD2 matches 7 bases. V gave up 8 bases and J gave up 2 bases; unmatched junction bases: 9. Germline V gives CDR1 MNHEY, CDR2 SVGAGI. The CDR3 has 15 amino acids.